These 19 T cell receptor beta chains originate from one sample sequenced in a study of blood T cell repertoires in COVID-19. Sequencing used immunoSEQ multiplex PCR; TCRdb keeps in-frame clones, though not all of them. This table holds over 300,000 clones, approximately 84% found once. Sample: PBMCs or T cells enriched from blood (not recorded which). These receptors were collected from a woman under 30 who had recovered from COVID-19.

V gene TRBV7-6 combines with J gene TRBJ2-1; the match to TRBD2 covers 7 bases. CDR3 size: 16 residues. Trimming took 4 bases from V and 1 from J; bases not matched to a gene: 7. The germline V gene has CDR1 SGHVS and CDR2 FNYEAQ. The chain's CDR3 is CASSWLSGLSYNEQFF. For the CDR3, the DNA is TGTGCCAGCAGCTGGCTTAGCGGGTTATCCTACAATGAGCAGTTCTTC.

CDR3 in DNA: TGTGCCAGCAGCCAACGGCCGGGACAGGGAGCCGAGCAGTACTTC. It translates to CASSQRPGQGAEQYF. The chain combines TRBV3-1 (or the pseudogene TRBV3-2) with TRBJ2-7; 9 bases fit TRBD1. The ends lost 2 bases at V and 6 bases at J; junction bases unmatched: 8. The CDR3 is 15 amino acids. Looked up from germline, CDR1 is LGHDT and CDR2 is YNNKEL (reference sequence).

The chain recombines TRBV9 with TRBJ2-1; D may be TRBD1 (6 bases). In germline, CDR1 is SGDLS, CDR2 YYNGEE. CDR3 length: 16 residues. The V end was cut by 0 bases, the J end by 0 bases, with 10 bases between. The CDR3 bases are TGTGCCAGCAGCGTAGCAGGGGTTACCTCCTACAATGAGCAGTTCTTC. Translation: CASSVAGVTSYNEQFF.

V and J are TRBV2 and TRBJ1-2, with 10 bases identical to TRBD1. After removal of 7 bases from V and 5 bases from J, the junction contained 7 bases not matched to a gene. CDR3 size: 14 residues. Germline assignment: CDR1 SNHLY and CDR2 FYNNEI. The DNA for the CDR3 is TGTGCCAGCAATCTCGGGACAGGGGTTTATGGCTACACCTTC. Protein sequence: CASNLGTGVYGYTF.

This chain joins TRBV9 and TRBJ2-1; D gene ambiguous. Trimming left V 4 bases short and J 0 bases short, with 20 bases between. The CDR3 spans 18 residues. Germline V CDR1 and CDR2: SGDLS, YYNGEE. DNA of the CDR3: TGTGCCAGCAGCCCTACAATCTCCGGGTTTAGCTCCTACAATGAGCAGTTCTTC. Amino acids: CASSPTISGFSSYNEQFF.

The J gene is TRBJ2-7, the V gene TRBV3-1 (or the pseudogene TRBV3-2); no definite D call. The CDR3 extends over 13 amino acids. Germline CDR1 is LGHDT and CDR2 is YNNKEL (reference sequence). V lost 0 bases, J lost 4 bases, and 7 bases lay in between. CDR3 loop: CASSQDSRYEQYF. CDR3 DNA sequence: TGTGCCAGCAGCCAAGATTCGCGATACGAGCAGTACTTC.

This clone was picked up a small number of times. This chain joins TRBV9 and TRBJ1-6; 8 bases are shared with TRBD1. The CDR3 is made up of 16 amino acids. The V gene's germline CDR1 is SGDLS and CDR2 YYNGEE. V lost 3 bases and J lost 7; bases outside the gene matches: 9. In nucleotides, the CDR3 is TGTGCCAGCAGCGGACAAGGACAGGGAAGCAATTCACCCCTCCACTTT. Translated, it gives CASSGQGQGSNSPLHF.

This sequence joins TRBV5-1 and TRBJ1-2; D unclear. V lost 4 bases to trimming and J lost 6 bases, with 16 bases between them. The CDR3 runs to 14 residues. Germline assignment: CDR1 SGHRS and CDR2 YFSETQ. The CDR3 bases are TGCGCCAGCAGCCCCGAGGCGAACATAGATGGCTACACCTTC. This encodes CASSPEANIDGYTF.

V usage is TRBV5-1 and J usage is TRBJ2-3, with TRBD1 matching over 8 bases. The CDR3 runs 18 residues. The germline gives CDR1 SGHRS, CDR2 YFSETQ. Trimming took 4 bases from V and 2 from J; bases not matched to a gene: 15. CDR3 sequence reads: CASSTSGGAGGSTDTQYF. As DNA, the CDR3 is TGCGCCAGCAGCACCTCCGGCGGGGCAGGGGGCTCCACAGATACGCAGTATTTT.

The V and J genes are TRBV27 and TRBJ1-1; D is possibly TRBD1 (5 bases). The length of the CDR3 is 15 residues. Germline CDR1 is MNHEY and CDR2 is SMNVEV (reference sequence). Trimming pared 0 bases from V and 1 base from J, leaving 9 bases between. DNA of the CDR3: TGTGCCAGCAGTTTATCGTCAGGGTGGAACACTGAAGCTTTCTTT. Its translation: CASSLSSGWNTEAFF.

The chain uses TRBV19 and TRBJ1-2; D not certain. Trimming pared 4 bases from V and 0 bases from J, leaving 15 bases between. The CDR3 contains 16 residues. Germline loops: CDR1 LNHDA, CDR2 SQIVND (reference sequence). CDR3 amino acids: CASSNVAYNANYGYTF. For the CDR3, the DNA is TGTGCCAGTAGTAATGTTGCTTACAACGCTAACTATGGCTACACCTTC.

The chain carries TRBV29-1 and TRBJ2-4, with D possibly matching TRBD1 (5 bases). Germline V CDR1 and CDR2: SQVTM, ANQGSEA. CDR3 length: 13 amino acids. The germline V and J ends were trimmed by 4 bases and 2 bases, with 9 bases remaining between them. CDR3 protein: CSVGQGTKNIQYF. CDR3 DNA sequence: TGCAGCGTTGGGCAGGGTACCAAAAACATTCAGTACTTC.

The gene calls are TRBV2 and TRBJ2-7; perhaps TRBD2 as D (5 bases). The CDR3 runs 14 residues. V lost 2 bases, J lost 3 bases, and 11 bases lay in between. Germline loops: CDR1 SNHLY, CDR2 FYNNEI. The CDR3 protein is CASSESGLHYEQYF. The CDR3 DNA reads TGTGCCAGCAGTGAATCAGGACTCCACTACGAGCAGTACTTC.

The genes are TRBV19 and TRBJ2-6, with a possible D match to TRBD1 (5 bases). Trimming stripped 4 bases from V and 1 base from J, with 14 bases between. The CDR3 consists of 17 residues. Per the germline V gene, CDR1 is LNHDA and CDR2 is SQIVND (reference sequence). The CDR3 here is CASSRQGRASGANVLTF. CDR3 DNA: TGTGCCAGTAGTAGGCAGGGTAGGGCGTCTGGGGCCAACGTCCTGACTTTC.

The rearrangement uses TRBV24-1 and TRBJ2-3; 9 bases line up with TRBD1. The CDR3 has 13 residues. V trimming: 12 bases; J trimming: 3 bases; junction bases outside the gene matches: 6. Germline V CDR1 and CDR2: KGHDR, SFDVKD. The chain's CDR3 is CAAGQGLTDTQYF. The CDR3 DNA reads as TGTGCCGCCGGACAGGGGTTAACAGATACGCAGTATTTT.

V and J are TRBV11-2 and TRBJ2-1, with unresolved D. Looked up from germline, CDR1 is SGHAT and CDR2 is FQNNGV. The CDR3 length is 14 residues. V was cut by 1 base and J by 4 bases, with 8 bases left in between. The CDR3 loop reads CASSLVQSYNEQFF. Here the CDR3 DNA reads TGTGCCAGCAGCTTAGTCCAGTCTTACAATGAGCAGTTCTTC.

This chain links TRBV4-1 with TRBJ1-1, with 8 bases aligning to TRBD1. Per germline, CDR1 MGHRA and CDR2 YSYEKL. The CDR3 spans 20 residues. V gave up 3 bases and J gave up 1 base; unmatched junction bases: 19. Written as DNA, the CDR3 is TGCGCCAGCAGCCACCCTTTTGCGACTGGGGCAGGGGGCCCGAACACTGAAGCTTTCTTT. It translates to CASSHPFATGAGGPNTEAFF.

This sequence joins TRBV7-3 and TRBJ1-2; a possible D gene is TRBD1 (6 bases). V was trimmed by 4 bases and J by 8 bases, leaving 11 bases between them. The V gene's germline CDR1 is SGHTA and CDR2 FQGTGA. The CDR3 contains 12 residues. The CDR3 loop reads CASSSDRTGYTF. CDR3 bases: TGTGCCAGCAGCTCGGACAGAACAGGCTACACCTTC.

This chain links TRBV28 with TRBJ2-4, with 13 bases lining up with TRBD2. Germline CDR1 reads MDHEN; CDR2 reads SYDVKM. V was pared by 3 bases and J by 6 bases, with 14 bases of the junction left unmatched. This CDR3 is 19 amino acids long. CDR3 in DNA: TGTGCCAGCAGTTTCTCCCAAGTCGTGACTAGCGGGAGGTTAAACATTCAGTACTTC. It codes for CASSFSQVVTSGRLNIQYF.